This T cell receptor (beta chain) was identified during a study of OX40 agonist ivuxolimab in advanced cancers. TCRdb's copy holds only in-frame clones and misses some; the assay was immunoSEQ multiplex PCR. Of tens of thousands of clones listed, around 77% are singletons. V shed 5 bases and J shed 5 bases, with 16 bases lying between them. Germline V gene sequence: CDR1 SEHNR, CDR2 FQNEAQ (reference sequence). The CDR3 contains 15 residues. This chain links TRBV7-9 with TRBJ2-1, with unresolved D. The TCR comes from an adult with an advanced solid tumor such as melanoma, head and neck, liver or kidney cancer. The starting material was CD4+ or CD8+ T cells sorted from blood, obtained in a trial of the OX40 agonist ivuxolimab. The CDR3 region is CASSLRARPDNEQFF. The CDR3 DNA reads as TGTGCCAGCAGCCTCCGGGCCAGGCCCGACAATGAGCAGTTCTTC.